This TCR beta chain was identified during a study of blood T cell repertoires in COVID-19. Across the whole study: Researchers got acute and convalescent COVID-19 samples from the United States, Italy and Spain. The analysed material was cDNA or gDNA that came from T cells, B-cell-depleted T cells, or PBMCs.

Authors' analysis steps: Amplifying reference gene primers gave estimates of nucleated cell counts. Data came from immunoSEQ multiplex PCR; TCRdb stores just in-frame clones and leaves some out. Clone size and the V and J calls come from that table; the DNA yielded D and trimming. The sample carries tens of thousands of clones, roughly two thirds recorded once. Trimming removed 1 base at V and 8 bases at J, with 8 bases between. The CDR3 is 11 amino acids. The germline gives CDR1 DFQATT, CDR2 SNEGSKA (reference sequence). The chain couples TRBV20-1 to TRBJ1-2, with no clear D. This receptor was obtained from a woman in her fifties or sixties who had been exposed to COVID-19. Specimen: PBMCs or T cells enriched from blood (not recorded which). Written as DNA, the CDR3 is TGCAGTGCTAGAGGTCAGGTCGGCTACACCTTC. Encoded protein: CSARGQVGYTF.